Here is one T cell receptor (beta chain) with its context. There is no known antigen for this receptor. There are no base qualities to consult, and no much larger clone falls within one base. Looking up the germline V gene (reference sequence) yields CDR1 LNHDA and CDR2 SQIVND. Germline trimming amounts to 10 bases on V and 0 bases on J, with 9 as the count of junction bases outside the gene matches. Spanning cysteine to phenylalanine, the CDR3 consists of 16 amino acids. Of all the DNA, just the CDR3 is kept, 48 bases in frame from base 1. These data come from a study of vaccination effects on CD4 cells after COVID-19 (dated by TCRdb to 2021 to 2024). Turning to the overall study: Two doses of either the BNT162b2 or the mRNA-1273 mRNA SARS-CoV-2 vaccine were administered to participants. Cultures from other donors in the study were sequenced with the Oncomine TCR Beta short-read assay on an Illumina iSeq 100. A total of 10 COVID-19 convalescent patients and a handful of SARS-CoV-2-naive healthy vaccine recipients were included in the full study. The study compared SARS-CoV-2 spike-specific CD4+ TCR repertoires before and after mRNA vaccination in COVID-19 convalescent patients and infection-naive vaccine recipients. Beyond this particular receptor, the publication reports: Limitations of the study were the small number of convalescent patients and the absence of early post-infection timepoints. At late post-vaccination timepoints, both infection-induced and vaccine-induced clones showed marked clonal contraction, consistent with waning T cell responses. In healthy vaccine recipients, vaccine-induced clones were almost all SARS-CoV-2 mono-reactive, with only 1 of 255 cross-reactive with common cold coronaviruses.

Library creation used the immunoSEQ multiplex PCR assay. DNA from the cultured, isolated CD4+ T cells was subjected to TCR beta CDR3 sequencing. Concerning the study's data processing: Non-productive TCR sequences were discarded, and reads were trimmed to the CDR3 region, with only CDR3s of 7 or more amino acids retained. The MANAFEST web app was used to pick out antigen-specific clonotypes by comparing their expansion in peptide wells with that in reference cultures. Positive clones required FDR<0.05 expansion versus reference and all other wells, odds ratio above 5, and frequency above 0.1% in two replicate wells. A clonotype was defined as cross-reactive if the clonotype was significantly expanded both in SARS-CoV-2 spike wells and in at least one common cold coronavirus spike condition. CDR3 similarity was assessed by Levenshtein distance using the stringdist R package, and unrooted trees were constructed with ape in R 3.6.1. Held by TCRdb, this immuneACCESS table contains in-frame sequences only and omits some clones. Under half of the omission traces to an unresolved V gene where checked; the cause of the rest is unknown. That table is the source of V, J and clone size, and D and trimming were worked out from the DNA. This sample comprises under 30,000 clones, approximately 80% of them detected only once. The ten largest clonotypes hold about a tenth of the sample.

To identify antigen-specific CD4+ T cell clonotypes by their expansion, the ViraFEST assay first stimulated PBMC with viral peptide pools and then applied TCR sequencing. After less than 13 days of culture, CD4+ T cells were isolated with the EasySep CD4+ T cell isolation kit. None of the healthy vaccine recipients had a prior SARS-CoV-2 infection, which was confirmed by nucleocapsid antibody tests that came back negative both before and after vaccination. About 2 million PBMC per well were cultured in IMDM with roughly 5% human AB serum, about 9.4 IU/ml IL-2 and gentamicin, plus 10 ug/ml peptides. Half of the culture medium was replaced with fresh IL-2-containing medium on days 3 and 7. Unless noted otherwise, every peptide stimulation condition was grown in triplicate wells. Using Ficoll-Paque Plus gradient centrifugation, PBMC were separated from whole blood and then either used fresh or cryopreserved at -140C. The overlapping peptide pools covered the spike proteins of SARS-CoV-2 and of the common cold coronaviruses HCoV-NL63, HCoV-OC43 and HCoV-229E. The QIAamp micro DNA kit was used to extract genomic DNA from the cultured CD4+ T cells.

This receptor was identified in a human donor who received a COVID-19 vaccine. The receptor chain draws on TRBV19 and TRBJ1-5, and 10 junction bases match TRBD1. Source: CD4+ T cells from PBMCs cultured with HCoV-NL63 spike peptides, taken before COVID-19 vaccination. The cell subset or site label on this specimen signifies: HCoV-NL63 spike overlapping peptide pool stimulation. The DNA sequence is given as TGTGCCACGGCCGGGACAGGGGTTTATAGCAATCAGCCCCAGCATTTT. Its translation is CATAGTGVYSNQPQHF. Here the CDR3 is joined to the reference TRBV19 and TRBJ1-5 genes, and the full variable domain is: DGGITQSPKYLFRKEGQNVTLSCEQNLNHDAMYWYRQDPGQGLRLIYYSQIVNDFQKGDIAEGYSVSREKKESFPLTVTSAQKNPTAFYLCATAGTGVYSNQPQHFGDGTRLSIL.